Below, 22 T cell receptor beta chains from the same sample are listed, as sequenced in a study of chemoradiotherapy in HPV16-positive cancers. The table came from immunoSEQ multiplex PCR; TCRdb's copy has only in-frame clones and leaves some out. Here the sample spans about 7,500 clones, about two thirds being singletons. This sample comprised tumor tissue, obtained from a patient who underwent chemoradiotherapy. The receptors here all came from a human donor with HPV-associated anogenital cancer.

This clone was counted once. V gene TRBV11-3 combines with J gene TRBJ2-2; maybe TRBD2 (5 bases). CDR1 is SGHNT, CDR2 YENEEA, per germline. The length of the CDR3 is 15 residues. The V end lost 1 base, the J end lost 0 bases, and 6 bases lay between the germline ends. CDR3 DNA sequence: TGTGCCAGCAGCTTAGGCGGGTCGAACACCGGGGAGCTGTTTTTT. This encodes CASSLGGSNTGELFF.

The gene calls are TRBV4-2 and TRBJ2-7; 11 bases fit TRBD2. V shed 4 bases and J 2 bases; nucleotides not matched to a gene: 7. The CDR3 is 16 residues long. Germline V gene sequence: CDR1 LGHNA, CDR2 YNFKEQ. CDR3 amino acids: CASSLSGTSGPYEQYF. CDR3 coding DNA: TGTGCCAGCAGCCTCTCCGGGACTAGCGGCCCCTACGAGCAGTACTTC.

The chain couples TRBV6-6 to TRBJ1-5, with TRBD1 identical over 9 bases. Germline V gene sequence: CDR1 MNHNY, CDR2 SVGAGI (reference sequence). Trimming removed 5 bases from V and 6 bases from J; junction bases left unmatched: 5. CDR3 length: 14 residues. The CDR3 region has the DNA TGTGCCAGCAGTAGCCGGGACAGGGCTCAGCCCCAGCATTTT. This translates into CASSSRDRAQPQHF.

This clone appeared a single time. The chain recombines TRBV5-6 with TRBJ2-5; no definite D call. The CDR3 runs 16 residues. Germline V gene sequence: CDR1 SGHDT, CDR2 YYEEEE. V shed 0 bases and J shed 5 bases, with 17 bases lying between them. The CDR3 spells CASSLGDLSSAETQYF. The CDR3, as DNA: TGTGCCAGCAGCTTGGGTGACCTCTCTTCAGCGGAGACCCAGTACTTC.

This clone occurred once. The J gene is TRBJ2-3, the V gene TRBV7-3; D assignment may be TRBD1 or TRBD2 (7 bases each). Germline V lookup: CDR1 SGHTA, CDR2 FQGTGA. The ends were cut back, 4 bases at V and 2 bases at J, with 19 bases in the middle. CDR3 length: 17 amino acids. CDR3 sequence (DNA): TGTGCCAGCAGCTCAGGGGGGGCGGGATATCTCACAGATACGCAGTATTTT. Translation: CASSSGGAGYLTDTQYF.

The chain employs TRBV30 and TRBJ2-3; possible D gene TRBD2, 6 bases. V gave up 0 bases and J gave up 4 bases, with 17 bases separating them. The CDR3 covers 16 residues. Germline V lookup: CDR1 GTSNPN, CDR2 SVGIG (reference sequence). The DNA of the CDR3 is TGTGCCTGGAGTGTCGTTACCGGGAGTTCATCAGATACGCAGTATTTT. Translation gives CAWSVVTGSSSDTQYF. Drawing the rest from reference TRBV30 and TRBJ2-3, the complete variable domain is SQTIHQWPATLVQPVGSPLSLECTVEGTSNPNLYWYRQAAGRGLQLLFYSVGIGQISSEVPQNLSASRPQDRQFILSSKKLLLSDSGFYLCAWSVVTGSSSDTQYFGPGTRLTVL.

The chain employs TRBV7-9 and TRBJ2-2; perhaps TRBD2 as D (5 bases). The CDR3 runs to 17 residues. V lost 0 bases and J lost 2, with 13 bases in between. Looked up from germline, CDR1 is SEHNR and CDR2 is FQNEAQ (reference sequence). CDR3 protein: CASSLALGLLNTGELFF. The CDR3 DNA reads TGTGCCAGCAGCTTAGCGCTTGGACTTCTAAACACCGGGGAGCTGTTTTTT.

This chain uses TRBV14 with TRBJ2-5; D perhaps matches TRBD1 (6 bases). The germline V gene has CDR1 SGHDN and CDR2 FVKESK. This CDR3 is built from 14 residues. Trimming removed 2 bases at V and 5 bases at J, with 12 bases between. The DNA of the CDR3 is TGTGCCAGCAGCCAATTGGGGGCTCAGGAGACCCAGTACTTC. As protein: CASSQLGAQETQYF.

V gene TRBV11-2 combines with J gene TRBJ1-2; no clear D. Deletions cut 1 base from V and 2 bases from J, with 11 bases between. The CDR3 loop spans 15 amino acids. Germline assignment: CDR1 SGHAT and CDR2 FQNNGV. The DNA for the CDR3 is TGTGCCAGCAGCTTAGCCCCCACAGACAACTATGGCTACACCTTC. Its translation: CASSLAPTDNYGYTF. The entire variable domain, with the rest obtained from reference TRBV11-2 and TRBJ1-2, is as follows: EAGVAQSPRYKIIEKRQSVAFWCNPISGHATLYWYQQILGQGPKLLIQFQNNGVVDDSQLPKDRFSAERLKGVDSTLKIQPAKLEDSAVYLCASSLAPTDNYGYTFGSGTRLTVV.

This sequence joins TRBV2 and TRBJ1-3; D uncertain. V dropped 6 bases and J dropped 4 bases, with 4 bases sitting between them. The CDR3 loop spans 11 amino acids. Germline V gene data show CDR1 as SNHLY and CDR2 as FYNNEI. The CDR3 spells CASRQGNTIYF. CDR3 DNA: TGTGCCAGCAGGCAGGGAAACACCATATATTTT.

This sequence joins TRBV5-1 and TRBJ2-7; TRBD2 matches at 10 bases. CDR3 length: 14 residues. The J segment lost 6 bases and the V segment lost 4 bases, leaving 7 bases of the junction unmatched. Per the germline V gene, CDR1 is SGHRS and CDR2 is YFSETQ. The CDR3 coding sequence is TGCGCCAGCAGCGAGCTAGCGGGGGAGAGCGAGCAGTACTTC. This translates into CASSELAGESEQYF.

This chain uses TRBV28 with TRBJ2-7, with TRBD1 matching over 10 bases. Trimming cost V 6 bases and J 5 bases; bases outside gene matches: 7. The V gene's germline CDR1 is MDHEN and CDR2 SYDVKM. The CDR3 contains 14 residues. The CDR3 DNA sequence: TGTGCCAGCAGGGGAGGGACAGGGGCCGACGAGCAGTACTTC. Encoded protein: CASRGGTGADEQYF.

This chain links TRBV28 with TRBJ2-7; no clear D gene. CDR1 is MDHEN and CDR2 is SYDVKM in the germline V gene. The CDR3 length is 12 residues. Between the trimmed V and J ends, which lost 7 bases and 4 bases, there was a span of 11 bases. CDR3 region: CASTYGGYEQYF. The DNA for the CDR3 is TGTGCCAGCACCTACGGTGGGTACGAGCAGTACTTC.

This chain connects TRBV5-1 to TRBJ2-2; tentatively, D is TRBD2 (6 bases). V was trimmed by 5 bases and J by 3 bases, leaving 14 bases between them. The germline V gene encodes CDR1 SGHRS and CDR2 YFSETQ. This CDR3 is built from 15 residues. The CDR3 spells CASSYWAGYTGELFF. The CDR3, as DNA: TGCGCCAGCAGTTACTGGGCGGGGTACACCGGGGAGCTGTTTTTT.

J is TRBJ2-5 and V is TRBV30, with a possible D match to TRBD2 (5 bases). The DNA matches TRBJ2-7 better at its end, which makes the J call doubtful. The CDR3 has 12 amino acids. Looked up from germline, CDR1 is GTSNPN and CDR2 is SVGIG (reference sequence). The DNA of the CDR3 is TGTGCCTGGAATGCGGTTAGCGACGAGCAGTACTTC. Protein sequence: CAWNAVSDEQYF.

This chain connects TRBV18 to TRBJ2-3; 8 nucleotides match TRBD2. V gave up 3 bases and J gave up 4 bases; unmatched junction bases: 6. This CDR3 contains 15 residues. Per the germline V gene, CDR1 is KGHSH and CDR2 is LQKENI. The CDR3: CASSPPGLGSDTQYF. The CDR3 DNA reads TGTGCCAGCTCACCGCCGGGACTAGGATCAGATACGCAGTATTTT.

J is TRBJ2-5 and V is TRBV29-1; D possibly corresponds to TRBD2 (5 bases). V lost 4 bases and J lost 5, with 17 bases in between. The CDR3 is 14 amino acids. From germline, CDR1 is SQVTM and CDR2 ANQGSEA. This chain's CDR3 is CSVVAGAGVETQYF. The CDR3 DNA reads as TGCAGCGTTGTGGCGGGCGCTGGGGTCGAGACCCAGTACTTC.

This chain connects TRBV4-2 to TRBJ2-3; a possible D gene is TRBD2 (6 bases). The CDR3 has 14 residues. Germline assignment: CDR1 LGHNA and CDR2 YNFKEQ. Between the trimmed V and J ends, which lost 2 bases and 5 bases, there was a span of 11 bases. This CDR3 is CASSQRVAEDTQYF. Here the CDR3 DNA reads TGTGCCAGCAGCCAAAGGGTAGCGGAAGATACGCAGTATTTT.

In nucleotides, the CDR3 is TGTGCCAGCAGTTATGATCAAGGGGATAATTCACCCCTCCACTTT. Protein product: CASSYDQGDNSPLHF. The V call is TRBV6-5, the J call TRBJ1-6, with D perhaps matching TRBD1 (5 bases). The V end lost 3 bases, the J end lost 5 bases, and 11 bases lay between the germline ends. This CDR3 has 15 amino acids. Per the germline V gene, CDR1 is MNHEY and CDR2 is SVGAGI.

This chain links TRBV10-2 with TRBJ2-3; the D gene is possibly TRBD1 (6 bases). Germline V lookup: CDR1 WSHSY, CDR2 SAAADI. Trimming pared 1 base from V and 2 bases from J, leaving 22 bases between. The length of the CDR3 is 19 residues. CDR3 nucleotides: TGCGCCAGCAGTGAGTACCCTTTTGGGGGCCGCTCAACCACAGATACGCAGTATTTT. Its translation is CASSEYPFGGRSTTDTQYF.

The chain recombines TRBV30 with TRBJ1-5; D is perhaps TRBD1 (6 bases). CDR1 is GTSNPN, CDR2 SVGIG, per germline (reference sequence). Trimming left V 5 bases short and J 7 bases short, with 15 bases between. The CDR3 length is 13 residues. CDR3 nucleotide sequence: TGTGCCTGGGGGGAGGGGGGCTCCCAGCCCCAGCATTTT. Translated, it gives CAWGEGGSQPQHF. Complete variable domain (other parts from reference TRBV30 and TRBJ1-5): SQTIHQWPATLVQPVGSPLSLECTVEGTSNPNLYWYRQAAGRGLQLLFYSVGIGQISSEVPQNLSASRPQDRQFILSSKKLLLSDSGFYLCAWGEGGSQPQHFGDGTRLSIL.

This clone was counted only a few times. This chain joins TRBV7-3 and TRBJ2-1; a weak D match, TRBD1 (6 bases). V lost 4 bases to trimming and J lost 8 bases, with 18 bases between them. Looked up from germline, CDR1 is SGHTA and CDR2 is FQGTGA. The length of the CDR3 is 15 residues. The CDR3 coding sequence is TGTGCCAGCAGCTGGCCGGGACAAGGTACACATGAGCAGTTCTTC. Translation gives CASSWPGQGTHEQFF.